These 17 T cell receptor beta chains share one sample of origin, sequenced in a study of cytomegalovirus exposure and HLA in healthy donors. PCR used 60 Vbeta primers and 13 Jbeta primers. Data came from immunoSEQ multiplex PCR; TCRdb stores just in-frame clones and leaves some out. The sample yields about 35,000 clones, about 80% seen once. The sequencing sample was made of PBMCs. The receptors were gathered from a male donor in good health and CMV-seronegative.

The chain combines TRBV27 with TRBJ2-1; 10 bases map to TRBD2. This CDR3 has 14 residues. The germline gives CDR1 MNHEY, CDR2 SMNVEV (reference sequence). The J segment lost 3 bases and the V segment lost 8 bases, leaving 4 bases of the junction unmatched. Here the CDR3 reads CASQGTSDYNEQFF. As DNA, the CDR3 is TGTGCCAGCCAGGGGACTAGCGACTACAATGAGCAGTTCTTC.

V and J are TRBV11-2 and TRBJ2-1; 13 nucleotides match TRBD2. The germline CDR1 and CDR2 sequences are SGHAT and FQNNGV. V was clipped by 1 base and J by 12 bases; unmatched bases: 3. The CDR3 sequence is 14 residues long. The CDR3 nucleotides read TGTGCCAGCAGCTTAGGGAGGACTAGCGGGGGGCAGTTCTTC. Its translation: CASSLGRTSGGQFF.

About this clone itself: This sample includes further DNA sequences coding for the same CDR3. V gene TRBV30 combines with J gene TRBJ1-5, with unresolved D. Germline loops: CDR1 GTSNPN, CDR2 SVGIG (reference sequence). Trimming took off 5 bases at V and 6 bases at J, with 11 bases between the two ends. The CDR3 extends over 12 amino acids. Here the CDR3 DNA reads TGTGCCTGGGAGGGAGAGGGTCAGCCCCAGCATTTT. It is translated as CAWEGEGQPQHF.

The chain recombines TRBV5-4 with TRBJ2-3, with 9 bases aligning to TRBD1. V trimming: 4 bases; J trimming: 3 bases; junction bases outside the gene matches: 3. The germline V gene has CDR1 SGHNT and CDR2 YYREEE (reference sequence). The CDR3 spans 14 residues. The CDR3 DNA reads TGTGCCAGCAGCACTGGACAGGGGACAGATACGCAGTATTTT. Protein sequence: CASSTGQGTDTQYF.

The chain employs TRBV27 and TRBJ1-4, with 8 positions matching TRBD1. The germline V gene encodes CDR1 MNHEY and CDR2 SMNVEV (reference sequence). V shed 5 bases and J 7 bases; nucleotides not matched to a gene: 12. The CDR3 extends over 16 amino acids. CDR3 sequence reads: CASSRISATGVEKLFF. The CDR3 nucleotides are TGTGCCAGCAGTCGGATCTCCGCGACAGGGGTTGAAAAACTGTTTTTT.

J is TRBJ2-3 and V is TRBV28; D unclear. The CDR3 totals 13 residues. Germline values: CDR1 MDHEN, CDR2 SYDVKM. Trimming shortened V by 5 bases and J by 0 bases, and 6 bases separated the two germline ends. The CDR3 reads CASSQLSTDTQYF. As DNA, the CDR3 is TGTGCCAGCAGTCAACTGAGCACAGATACGCAGTATTTT. The variable domain in full, with the rest retrieved from reference TRBV28 and TRBJ2-3, is DVKVTQSSRYLVKRTGEKVFLECVQDMDHENMFWYRQDPGLGLRLIYFSYDVKMKEKGDIPEGYSVSREKKERFSLILESASTNQTSMYLCASSQLSTDTQYFGPGTRLTVL.

In its sample, this clone was seen once. The V gene is TRBV7-2, the J gene TRBJ1-2, with a tentative D call TRBD1 (6 bases). The CDR3 covers 14 residues. Germline lookup yields CDR1 SGHTA and CDR2 FQGNSA. The V end was cut by 5 bases, the J end by 6 bases, with 16 bases between. This chain's CDR3 is CASSPSGGADGYTF. In nucleotides, the CDR3 is TGTGCCAGCAGCCCAAGTGGGGGCGCGGATGGCTACACCTTC.

The chain combines TRBV2 with TRBJ1-1, with 12 bases that match TRBD1. Per the germline V gene, CDR1 is SNHLY and CDR2 is FYNNEI. The CDR3 runs to 17 residues. The ends lost 3 bases at V and 5 bases at J; junction bases unmatched: 10. The CDR3 DNA sequence: TGTGCCAGCAGTGACGGGACAGGGGGCACCACGAGGACTGAAGCTTTCTTT. Residues: CASSDGTGGTTRTEAFF. Combining the CDR3 with reference TRBV2 and TRBJ1-1 gives the whole variable domain EPEVTQTPSHQVTQMGQEVILRCVPISNHLYFYWYRQILGQKVEFLVSFYNNEISEKSEIFDDQFSVERPDGSNFTLKIRSTKLEDSAMYFCASSDGTGGTTRTEAFFGQGTRLTVV.

V usage is TRBV7-9 and J usage is TRBJ2-2, with TRBD1 matching 7 bases. The germline V gene has CDR1 SEHNR and CDR2 FQNEAQ (reference sequence). V shed 5 bases and J 2 bases; nucleotides not matched to a gene: 5. The CDR3 loop spans 15 amino acids. CDR3 sequence: CASSPRDSNTGELFF. The DNA for the CDR3 is TGTGCCAGCAGCCCTCGGGACAGTAACACCGGGGAGCTGTTTTTT.

The J gene is TRBJ1-3, the V gene TRBV9; D ambiguous. Germline CDR1 is SGDLS and CDR2 is YYNGEE. The ends were cut back, 2 bases at V and 0 bases at J, with 12 bases in the middle. This CDR3 is 16 amino acids long. The DNA of the CDR3 is TGTGCCAGCAGCGTTAGCGGACGGAGCTCTGGAAACACCATATATTTT. Protein sequence: CASSVSGRSSGNTIYF.

The CDR3 bases are TGTGCCAGCAGTTCCCTTCGGGGGGCAGGGTATGGCTACACCTTC. It specifies CASSSLRGAGYGYTF. This chain joins TRBV27 and TRBJ1-2, with D possibly matching TRBD1 (6 bases). Germline loops: CDR1 MNHEY, CDR2 SMNVEV (reference sequence). This CDR3 spans 15 amino acids. V lost 4 bases, J lost 5 bases, and 17 bases lay in between.

The chain links TRBV9 to TRBJ1-2, with 7 bases aligning to TRBD1. The J segment lost 2 bases and the V segment lost 0 bases, leaving 4 bases of the junction unmatched. This CDR3 has 15 residues. Per germline, CDR1 SGDLS and CDR2 YYNGEE. The CDR3 here is CASSVGETGNYGYTF. The CDR3 region has the DNA TGTGCCAGCAGCGTAGGGGAGACAGGGAACTATGGCTACACCTTC. The entire variable domain, with the rest obtained from reference TRBV9 and TRBJ1-2, is as follows: DSGVTQTPKHLITATGQRVTLRCSPRSGDLSVYWYQQSLDQGLQFLIQYYNGEERAKGNILERFSAQQFPDLHSELNLSSLELGDSALYFCASSVGETGNYGYTFGSGTRLTVV.

This clone appeared a single time. V is TRBV6-4 and J is TRBJ2-7, with 8 positions matching TRBD1. Germline assignment: CDR1 MRHNA and CDR2 SNTAGT. The CDR3 contains 14 residues. With 5 bases clipped from V and 2 bases from J, the junction kept 5 bases outside the gene matches. Here the CDR3 reads CASSPGDRPYEQYF. In nucleotides, the CDR3 is TGTGCCAGCAGTCCCGGGGACAGGCCCTACGAGCAGTACTTC.

The chain has TRBV7-3 and TRBJ2-7; tentative D call: TRBD2 (7 bases). V dropped 2 bases and J dropped 0 bases, with 11 bases sitting between them. Per germline, CDR1 SGHTA and CDR2 FQGTGA. The CDR3 runs 15 residues. The CDR3 sequence is CASSLGQRGSYEQYF. The CDR3 region has the DNA TGTGCCAGCAGCTTAGGACAGCGGGGCTCCTACGAGCAGTACTTC.

The CDR3 loop is CATSLRLAHTQYF. The CDR3, as DNA: TGTGCCACCAGCCTTCGACTAGCGCATACGCAGTATTTT. The rearrangement uses TRBV15 and TRBJ2-3, with 8 positions matching TRBD2. Germline V lookup: CDR1 LNHNV, CDR2 YYDKDF (reference sequence). The CDR3 is 13 residues long. J lost 7 bases, V lost 5 bases, and 5 bases had no gene match. The whole variable domain, filled in from reference TRBV15 and TRBJ2-3, reads DAMVIQNPRYQVTQFGKPVTLSCSQTLNHNVMYWYQQKSSQAPKLLFHYYDKDFNNEADTPDNFQSRRPNTSFCFLDIRSPGLGDTAMYLCATSLRLAHTQYFGPGTRLTVL.

V is TRBV7-2 and J is TRBJ2-1; the match to TRBD2 covers 7 bases. The CDR3 has 13 amino acids. Looked up from germline, CDR1 is SGHTA and CDR2 is FQGNSA. V was pared by 5 bases and J by 7 bases, with 5 bases of the junction left unmatched. The CDR3 loop reads CASSPYGGNEQFF. CDR3 nucleotides: TGTGCCAGCAGCCCTTACGGGGGGAATGAGCAGTTCTTC.

The rearrangement joins TRBV10-3 to TRBJ2-7, with 9 bases that match TRBD1. Germline trimming cut 6 bases from V and 5 bases from J; bases unmatched to any gene: 5. In germline, CDR1 is ENHRY, CDR2 SYGVKD. CDR3 length: 13 amino acids. The chain's CDR3 is CAIRGTGPHEQYF. Here the CDR3 DNA reads TGTGCCATCAGGGGGACAGGGCCCCACGAGCAGTACTTC.